This TCR beta chain was recorded in a study of T cells after yellow fever vaccination. Germline V gives CDR1 MNHEY, CDR2 SVGEGT. With 6 bases removed from V and 3 bases from J, the gap between germline ends came to 12 bases. This CDR3 contains 14 residues. Study-level points and caveats: Overlap between CD4 and CD8 compartments was detected for a small share of clonotypes. Weaker overall, the secondary response nonetheless peaked faster (day 5 versus 15). Booster samples showed a return of most primary-vaccination clones (approximately 95% CD4, approximately 90% CD8).

This clonotype was counted at least ten times. Its cognate antigen is unknown. MiXCR, applied by TCRdb to the 5' RACE reads, yields one record per CDR3 protein. The repertoire holds some 420,000 distinct CDR3 sequences, with about 17% as singletons. This TCR came from a young man who received the YFV17D yellow fever vaccine. Sequences were derived from PBMCs, sampled before the yellow fever booster vaccination. The V gene is TRBV6-2 or TRBV6-3, the J gene TRBJ1-5; a weak D match, TRBD1 (5 bases). CDR3 amino acids: CASSVRGSNQPQHF. CDR3 nucleotides: TGTGCCAGCAGCGTGAGGGGATCCAATCAGCCCCAGCATTTT.